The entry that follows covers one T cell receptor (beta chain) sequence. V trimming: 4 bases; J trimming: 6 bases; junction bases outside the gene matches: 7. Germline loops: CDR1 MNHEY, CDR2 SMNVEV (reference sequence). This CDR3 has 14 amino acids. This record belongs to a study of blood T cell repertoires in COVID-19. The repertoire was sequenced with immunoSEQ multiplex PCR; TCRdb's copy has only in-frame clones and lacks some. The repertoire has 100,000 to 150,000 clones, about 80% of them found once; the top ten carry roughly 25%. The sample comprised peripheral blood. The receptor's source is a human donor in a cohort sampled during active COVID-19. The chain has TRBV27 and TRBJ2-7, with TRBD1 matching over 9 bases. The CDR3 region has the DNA TGTGCCAGCAGTTCCTGGGACAGGGTTCGCGAGCAGTACTTC. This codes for CASSSWDRVREQYF.